These 2 T cell receptor beta chains share one sample of origin, sequenced in a study of shared clonotypes between healthy human individuals. Libraries were prepared by immunoSEQ multiplex PCR; TCRdb keeps only in-frame clonotypes and omits some of them. Of approximately 2.4 million clones listed, about 94% were seen once; the top ten hold about 0.13%. Material for sequencing was naive CD4+ T cells sorted from blood. Subset noted: CD45RA+ positively selected. These receptors were taken from a man aged 18 to 30 in good health.

The chain carries TRBV28 and TRBJ2-5; 7 positions match TRBD1. Germline CDR1 reads MDHEN; CDR2 reads SYDVKM. The CDR3 consists of 13 residues. V was clipped by 8 bases and J by 1 base; unmatched bases: 4. This chain's CDR3 is CASRTGVQETQYF. CDR3 DNA sequence: TGTGCCAGCCGAACAGGGGTCCAAGAGACCCAGTACTTC.

The J gene is TRBJ2-1, the V gene TRBV14; D remains ambiguous. The V end lost 5 bases, the J end lost 2 bases, and 10 bases lay between the germline ends. Germline loops: CDR1 SGHDN, CDR2 FVKESK. The CDR3 is 14 amino acids. For the CDR3, the DNA is TGTGCCAGCAGCAGGACGGATACCTACAATGAGCAGTTCTTC. It specifies CASSRTDTYNEQFF.